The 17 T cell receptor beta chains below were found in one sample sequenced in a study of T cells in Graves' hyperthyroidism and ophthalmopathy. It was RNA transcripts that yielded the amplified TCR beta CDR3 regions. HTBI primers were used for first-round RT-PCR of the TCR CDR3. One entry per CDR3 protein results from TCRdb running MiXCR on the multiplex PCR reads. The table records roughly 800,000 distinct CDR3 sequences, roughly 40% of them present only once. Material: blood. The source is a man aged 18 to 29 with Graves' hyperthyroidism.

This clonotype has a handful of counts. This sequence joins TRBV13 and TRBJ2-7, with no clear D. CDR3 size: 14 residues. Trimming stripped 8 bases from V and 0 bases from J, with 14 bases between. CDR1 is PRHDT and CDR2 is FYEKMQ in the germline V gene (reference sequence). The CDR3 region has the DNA TGTGCCAGCGCGCACTTAGGGAACTCCTACGAGCAGTACTTC. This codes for CASAHLGNSYEQYF.

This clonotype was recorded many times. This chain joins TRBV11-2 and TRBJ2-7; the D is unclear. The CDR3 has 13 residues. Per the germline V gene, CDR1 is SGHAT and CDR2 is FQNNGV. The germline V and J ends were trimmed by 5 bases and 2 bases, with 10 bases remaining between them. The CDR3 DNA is TGTGCCAGCAGCCCCCCTGGGACCTACGAGCAGTACTTC. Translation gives CASSPPGTYEQYF.

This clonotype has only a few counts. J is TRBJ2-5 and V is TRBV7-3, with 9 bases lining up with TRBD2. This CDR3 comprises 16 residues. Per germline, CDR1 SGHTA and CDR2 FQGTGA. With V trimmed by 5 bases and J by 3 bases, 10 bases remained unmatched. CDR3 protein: CASSQIGLAGKETQYF. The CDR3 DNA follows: TGTGCCAGCAGCCAAATAGGGCTAGCGGGAAAAGAGACCCAGTACTTC.

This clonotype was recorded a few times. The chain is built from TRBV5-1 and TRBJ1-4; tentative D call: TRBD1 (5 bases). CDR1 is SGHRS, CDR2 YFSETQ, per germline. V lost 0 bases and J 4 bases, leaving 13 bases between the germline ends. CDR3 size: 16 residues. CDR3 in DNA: TGCGCCAGCAGCTTGGGCTCGCAGGGAGGTAATGAAAAACTGTTTTTT. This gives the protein CASSLGSQGGNEKLFF.

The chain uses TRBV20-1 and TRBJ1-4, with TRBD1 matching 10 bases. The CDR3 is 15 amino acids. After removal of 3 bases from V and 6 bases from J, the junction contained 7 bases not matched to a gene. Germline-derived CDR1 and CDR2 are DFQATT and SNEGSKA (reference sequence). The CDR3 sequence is CSASGDRGGDEKLFF. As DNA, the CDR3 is TGCAGTGCTAGTGGGGACAGGGGAGGCGATGAAAAACTGTTTTTT.

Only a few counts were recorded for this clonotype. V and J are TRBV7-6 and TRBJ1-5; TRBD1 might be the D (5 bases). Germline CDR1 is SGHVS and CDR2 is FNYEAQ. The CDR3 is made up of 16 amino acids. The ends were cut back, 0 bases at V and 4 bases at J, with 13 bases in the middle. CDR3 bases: TGTGCCAGCAGCTTAGCCCCGGGACGGGCTAATCAGCCCCAGCATTTT. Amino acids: CASSLAPGRANQPQHF.

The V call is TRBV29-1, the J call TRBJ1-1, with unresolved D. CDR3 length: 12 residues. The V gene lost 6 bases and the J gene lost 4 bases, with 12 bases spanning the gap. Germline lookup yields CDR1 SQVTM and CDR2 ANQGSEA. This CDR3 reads CSVPTGVTEAFF. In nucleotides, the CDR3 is TGCAGCGTCCCTACTGGAGTCACTGAAGCTTTCTTT. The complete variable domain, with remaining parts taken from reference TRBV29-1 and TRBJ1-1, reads SAVISQKPSRDICQRGTSLTIQCQVDSQVTMMFWYRQQPGQSLTLIATANQGSEATYESGFVIDKFPISRPNLTFSTLTVSNMSPEDSSIYLCSVPTGVTEAFFGQGTRLTVV.

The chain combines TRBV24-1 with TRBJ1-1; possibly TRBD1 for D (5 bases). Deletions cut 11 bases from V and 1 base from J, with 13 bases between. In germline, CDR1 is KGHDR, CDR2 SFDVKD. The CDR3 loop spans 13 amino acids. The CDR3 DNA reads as TGTGCCAGCAGGGAGGGCGAGAACACTGAAGCTTTCTTT. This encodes CASREGENTEAFF.

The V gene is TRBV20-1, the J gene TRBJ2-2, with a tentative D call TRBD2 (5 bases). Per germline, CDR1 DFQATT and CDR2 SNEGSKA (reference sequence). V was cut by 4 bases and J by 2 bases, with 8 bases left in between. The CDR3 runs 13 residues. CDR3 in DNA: TGCAGTGCTACGAGGGAAAACACCGGGGAGCTGTTTTTT. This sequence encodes CSATRENTGELFF.

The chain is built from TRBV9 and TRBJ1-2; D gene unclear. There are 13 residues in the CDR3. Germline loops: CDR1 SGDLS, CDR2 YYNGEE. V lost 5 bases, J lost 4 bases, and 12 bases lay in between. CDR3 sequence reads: CASSFLKGYGYTF. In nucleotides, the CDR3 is TGTGCCAGCAGTTTCTTAAAAGGCTATGGCTACACCTTC.

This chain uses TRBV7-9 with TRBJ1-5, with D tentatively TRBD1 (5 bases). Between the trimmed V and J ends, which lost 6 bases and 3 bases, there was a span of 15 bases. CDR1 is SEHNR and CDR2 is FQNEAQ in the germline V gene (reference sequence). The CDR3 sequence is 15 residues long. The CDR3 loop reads CASSLGGVLNQPQHF. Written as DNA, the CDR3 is TGTGCCAGCAGTTTGGGGGGAGTTCTCAATCAGCCCCAGCATTTT. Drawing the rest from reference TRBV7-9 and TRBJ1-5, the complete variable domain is DTGVSQNPRHKITKRGQNVTFRCDPISEHNRLYWYRQTLGQGPEFLTYFQNEAQLEKSRLLSDRFSAERPKGSFSTLEIQRTEQGDSAMYLCASSLGGVLNQPQHFGDGTRLSIL.

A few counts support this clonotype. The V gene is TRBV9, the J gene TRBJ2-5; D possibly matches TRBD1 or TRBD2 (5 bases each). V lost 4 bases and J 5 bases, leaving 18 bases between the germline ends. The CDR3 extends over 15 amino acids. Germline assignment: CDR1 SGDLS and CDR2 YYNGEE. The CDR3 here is CASSPGSGTGETQYF. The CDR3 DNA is TGTGCCAGCAGCCCTGGATCCGGGACGGGGGAGACCCAGTACTTC. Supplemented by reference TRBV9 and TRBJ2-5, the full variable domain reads DSGVTQTPKHLITATGQRVTLRCSPRSGDLSVYWYQQSLDQGLQFLIQYYNGEERAKGNILERFSAQQFPDLHSELNLSSLELGDSALYFCASSPGSGTGETQYFGPGTRLLVL.

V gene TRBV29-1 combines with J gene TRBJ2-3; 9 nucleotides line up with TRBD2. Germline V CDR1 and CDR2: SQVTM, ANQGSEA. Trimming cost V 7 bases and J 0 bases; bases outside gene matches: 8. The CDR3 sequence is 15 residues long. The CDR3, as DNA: TGCAGCGCGGGGACTAGCAGAACTAGCACAGATACGCAGTATTTT. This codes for CSAGTSRTSTDTQYF.

DNA for the CDR3: TGTGCCAGCAGTTTATTCGGACCAGACAGGGGAAGCATCGAGCAGTACTTC. This sequence encodes CASSLFGPDRGSIEQYF. The V call is TRBV12-3 or TRBV12-4, the J call TRBJ2-7; 8 bases are shared with TRBD1. The CDR3 spans 17 residues. V was pared by 2 bases and J by 6 bases, with 15 bases of the junction left unmatched.

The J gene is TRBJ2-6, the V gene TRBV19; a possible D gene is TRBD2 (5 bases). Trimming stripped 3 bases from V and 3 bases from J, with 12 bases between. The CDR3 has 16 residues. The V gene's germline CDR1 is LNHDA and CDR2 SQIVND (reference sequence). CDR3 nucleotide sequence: TGTGCCAGTAGTATCCAGGTCGGGAATGGGGCCAACGTCCTGACTTTC. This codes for CASSIQVGNGANVLTF. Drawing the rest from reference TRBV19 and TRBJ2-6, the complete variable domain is DGGITQSPKYLFRKEGQNVTLSCEQNLNHDAMYWYRQDPGQGLRLIYYSQIVNDFQKGDIAEGYSVSREKKESFPLTVTSAQKNPTAFYLCASSIQVGNGANVLTFGAGSRLTVL.

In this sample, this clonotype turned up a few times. CDR3 nucleotides: TGCGCCAGCAGCTCTACAGGGATTCGGAACACTGAAGCTTTCTTT. Its protein product is CASSSTGIRNTEAFF. This chain connects TRBV5-1 to TRBJ1-1, with D possibly TRBD1 on 6 matching bases. The germline V gene has CDR1 SGHRS and CDR2 YFSETQ. The CDR3 runs to 15 residues. Trimming took off 3 bases at V and 1 base at J, with 13 bases between the two ends.

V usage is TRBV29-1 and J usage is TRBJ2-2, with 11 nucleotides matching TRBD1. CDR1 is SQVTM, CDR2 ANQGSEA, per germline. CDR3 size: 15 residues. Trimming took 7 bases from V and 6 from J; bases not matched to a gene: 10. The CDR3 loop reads CSASWTGGDSGELFF. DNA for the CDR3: TGCAGCGCCTCCTGGACAGGGGGCGACTCCGGGGAGCTGTTTTTT.